This T cell receptor (beta chain) was captured by sequencing in a study of blood T cells in healthy people across ages. The CDR3 length is 14 residues. V was trimmed by 6 bases and J by 3 bases, leaving 17 bases between them. The germline V gene encodes CDR1 DFQATT and CDR2 SNEGSKA (reference sequence). Sample-barcoded 5' priming and a J-beta primer mix drove a second PCR of about 6 to 12 cycles. Every sample returned 3 million or more CDR3-containing paired-end reads. TCRdb fed the 5' RACE reads into MiXCR, producing one record per CDR3 protein. The sample contains about 760,000 distinct CDR3 sequences, around 25% of which appear only once. Samples had at least 7 million PBMCs isolated from them. Extractions gave at least 5 micrograms of total RNA per sample. These data also featured in a second study, about T cells of mothers and their children. That paper adds: The study found thymic selection shapes TCR recombination output similarly in related and unrelated pairs.

Sequenced: blood. This chain connects TRBV20-1 to TRBJ1-2; D possibly corresponds to TRBD1 (5 bases). This TCR was sampled from a boy aged 5-17 years in good health. The CDR3 loop reads CSANDRTGDYGYTF. The CDR3 coding sequence is TGCAGTGCAAACGACCGGACGGGGGACTATGGCTACACCTTC.